The following is a TCR beta chain sequence with its context. The antigen is unknown. This sample was included in a study of shared clonotypes between healthy human individuals. Regarding the study as a whole: Tissue TCR repertoires likely differ from these blood-only repertoires. Larger estimated richness was generally recorded for naive subsets relative to memory subsets.

Genomic DNA belonging to each subset was distributed in equal measure over several immunoSEQ plates. Sequenced by immunoSEQ multiplex PCR; TCRdb stores in-frame clones only, minus some. The sample shows roughly 2.2 million clones, about 90% of them seen only once. This TCR came from a man younger than 30 in good health. Some clones in this sample may be carry-over from other donors' samples. Sequenced material: naive CD4+ T cells from PBMCs. Subset: CD45RA+ positively selected.

The DNA for the CDR3 is TGTGCCAGCAGCTTGACCTCCCCCGCCGATACGCAGTATTTT. Amino acids: CASSLTSPADTQYF. The chain carries TRBV5-8 and TRBJ2-3, with D hard to call. The germline V gene has CDR1 SGHTS and CDR2 YDEGEE. This CDR3 region has 14 residues. V lost 1 base and J 6 bases, leaving 12 bases between the germline ends. The whole variable domain, remainder taken from reference TRBV5-8 and TRBJ2-3, is EAGVTQSPTHLIKTRGQQATLRCSPISGHTSVYWYQQALGLGLQFLLWYDEGEERNRGNFPPRFSGRQFPNYSSELNVNALELEDSALYLCASSLTSPADTQYFGPGTRLTVL.